A single sample gave rise to the 20 T cell receptor beta chains below, sequenced in a study of blood T cell repertoires in COVID-19. Profiled with immunoSEQ multiplex PCR; TCRdb holds only in-frame clones, not every one. The sample lists around 250,000 clones, 75% to 90% occurring once. Material: PBMCs or T cells enriched from blood (not recorded which). These receptors all come from a woman aged 50 to 60 who had recovered from COVID-19.

The V and J genes are TRBV2 and TRBJ2-7; 7 bases agree with TRBD1. The V gene end was trimmed by 5 bases and the J gene end by 2 bases; junction bases not matched to a gene: 12. The CDR3 is made up of 16 amino acids. Germline CDR1 is SNHLY and CDR2 is FYNNEI. The CDR3 sequence: CASSTLGTADTYEQYF. In nucleotides, the CDR3 is TGTGCCAGCAGTACCCTCGGGACAGCGGATACCTACGAGCAGTACTTC.

This sequence joins TRBV28 and TRBJ1-2; the match to TRBD1 covers 7 bases. The CDR3 totals 15 residues. Unmatched junction bases numbered 12, after V lost 4 bases and J lost 7 bases. Germline CDR1 is MDHEN and CDR2 is SYDVKM. In DNA form, the CDR3 reads TGTGCCAGCAGTTCGAGTGACAGGGATCCGCCTGGCTACACCTTC. This translates into CASSSSDRDPPGYTF.

The rearrangement uses TRBV6-6 and TRBJ1-6; 7 positions match TRBD1. J gave up 6 bases and V 7 bases, and 6 bases lay outside the gene matches. The CDR3 runs 14 residues. The germline V gene encodes CDR1 MNHNY and CDR2 SVGAGI (reference sequence). In DNA form, the CDR3 reads TGTGCCAGCACCCCGACAGGGCCTAATTCACCCCTCCACTTT. This codes for CASTPTGPNSPLHF.

This chain joins TRBV27 and TRBJ2-7; D call uncertain. Germline lookup yields CDR1 MNHEY and CDR2 SMNVEV (reference sequence). V lost 5 bases, J lost 0 bases, and 5 bases lay in between. The CDR3 runs to 12 residues. The CDR3 is CASSLSSYEQYF. CDR3 DNA: TGTGCCAGCAGTCTGAGCTCCTACGAGCAGTACTTC.

The DNA of the CDR3 is TGTGCCAGCAGCTTAGGACTAGCGGCCTGGGAGCAGTACTTC. This codes for CASSLGLAAWEQYF. This rearrangement joins TRBV5-6 to TRBJ2-7, with TRBD2 identical over 10 bases. The V segment lost 2 bases and the J segment 7 bases; nucleotides outside the gene matches: 6. The CDR3 runs 14 residues. In germline, CDR1 is SGHDT, CDR2 YYEEEE.

The chain uses TRBV6-2 or TRBV6-3 and TRBJ2-1; 8 bases align to TRBD2. J lost 12 bases, V lost 4 bases, and 8 bases had no gene match. Germline CDR1 is MNHEY and CDR2 is SVGEGT. CDR3 length equals 13 residues. DNA for the CDR3: TGTGCCAGCAGTTCCCATAGCGGGGCCCGGCAGTTCTTC. Its translation is CASSSHSGARQFF.

The V call is TRBV29-1, the J call TRBJ2-1, with TRBD2 matching over 10 bases. The CDR3 contains 14 residues. V shed 7 bases, J shed 6 bases, and the junction held 9 bases outside the gene matches. Germline-derived CDR1 and CDR2 are SQVTM and ANQGSEA. CDR3 DNA sequence: TGCAGCGCCAAGCGGGAGGGCTGGGGCAATGAGCAGTTCTTC. This translates into CSAKREGWGNEQFF.

V and J are TRBV28 and TRBJ2-2, with 9 nucleotides matching TRBD2. The CDR3 is made up of 16 amino acids. Germline V gene sequence: CDR1 MDHEN, CDR2 SYDVKM. Germline trimming cut 4 bases from V and 4 bases from J; bases unmatched to any gene: 7. The CDR3 spells CASSSASGKGTGELFF. The DNA for the CDR3 is TGTGCCAGCAGTTCCGCTAGCGGGAAAGGCACCGGGGAGCTGTTTTTT.

The chain combines TRBV28 with TRBJ2-7, with 12 positions matching TRBD2. This CDR3 comprises 16 residues. Germline V CDR1 and CDR2: MDHEN, SYDVKM. V lost 3 bases, J lost 5 bases, and 8 bases stayed unmatched. The CDR3 region is CASSFPQLAGGHEQYF. The CDR3 DNA sequence: TGTGCCAGCAGTTTCCCCCAACTAGCGGGAGGACACGAGCAGTACTTC.

V is TRBV29-1 and J is TRBJ1-2; D perhaps matches TRBD1 (6 bases). Germline CDR1 is SQVTM and CDR2 is ANQGSEA. The V end was cut by 4 bases, the J end by 1 base, with 22 bases between. The CDR3 contains 17 residues. CDR3: CSVGWGRELPINYGYTF. Here the CDR3 DNA reads TGCAGCGTTGGGTGGGGGCGCGAACTCCCTATTAACTATGGCTACACCTTC.

The chain couples TRBV27 to TRBJ2-3, with D possibly being TRBD2 (5 bases). The CDR3 runs 15 residues. Germline CDR1 and CDR2: MNHEY and SMNVEV (reference sequence). With 5 bases removed from V and 4 bases from J, the gap between germline ends came to 16 bases. CDR3 region: CASSPPTSISDTQYF. The DNA for the CDR3 is TGTGCCAGCAGTCCCCCTACTAGTATATCAGATACGCAGTATTTT.

The chain employs TRBV18 and TRBJ2-4; 7 bases match TRBD1. CDR3 length: 16 residues. The J segment lost 6 bases and the V segment lost 1 base, leaving 9 bases of the junction unmatched. Germline V gene lookup returns CDR1 KGHSH and CDR2 LQKENI. The CDR3 bases are TGTGCCAGCTCACCACAGGGGTCAGGGGGAATAAACATTCAGTACTTC. Translated, it gives CASSPQGSGGINIQYF.

V is TRBV18 and J is TRBJ1-4; 9 bases fit TRBD1. The germline CDR1 and CDR2 sequences are KGHSH and LQKENI. This CDR3 is built from 15 residues. The V segment lost 6 bases and the J segment 7 bases; nucleotides outside the gene matches: 9. The CDR3 is CASSTYGTGSEKLFF. CDR3 bases: TGTGCCAGCTCCACGTACGGGACAGGGAGTGAAAAACTGTTTTTT.

The CDR3 is CASSPDTNQPQHF. As DNA, the CDR3 is TGCGCCAGCAGCCCGGACACCAATCAGCCCCAGCATTTT. The rearrangement joins TRBV5-1 to TRBJ1-5; maybe TRBD1 (5 bases). The ends were cut back, 4 bases at V and 3 bases at J, with 8 bases in the middle. The CDR3 is 13 residues long. Germline CDR1 SGHRS, CDR2 YFSETQ.

The rearrangement uses TRBV19 and TRBJ1-5; TRBD1 aligns across 8 bases. Germline CDR1 is LNHDA and CDR2 is SQIVND (reference sequence). The trim removed 6 bases at V and 5 bases at J, leaving 9 bases unmatched. The CDR3 is made up of 15 amino acids. The DNA for the CDR3 is TGTGCCAGTAGAGGAGAGACAGGGGTGTATCAGCCCCAGCATTTT. Its protein is CASRGETGVYQPQHF.

V usage is TRBV29-1 and J usage is TRBJ2-7; D not certain. Trimming removed 4 bases at V and 1 base at J, with 11 bases between. The CDR3 consists of 13 residues. From germline, CDR1 is SQVTM and CDR2 ANQGSEA. The CDR3 DNA reads TGCAGCGTTGCCGGTTTAGCTTCCTACGAGCAGTACTTC. It encodes CSVAGLASYEQYF.

The V gene is TRBV11-2, the J gene TRBJ2-1; 13 bases agree with TRBD2. The CDR3 is 16 residues long. V lost 5 bases, J lost 4 bases, and 5 bases stayed unmatched. Germline CDR1 SGHAT, CDR2 FQNNGV. DNA of the CDR3: TGTGCCAGCAGCCTGACTAGCGGGAGGTCATACAATGAGCAGTTCTTC. It encodes CASSLTSGRSYNEQFF.

V and J are TRBV7-6 and TRBJ2-3; 7 bases match TRBD1. Per the germline V gene, CDR1 is SGHVS and CDR2 is FNYEAQ. CDR3 size: 15 residues. V was clipped by 1 base and J by 0 bases; unmatched bases: 1. CDR3 in amino acids: CASSLGDRSTDTQYF. The CDR3 coding sequence is TGTGCCAGCAGCTTAGGGGACAGAAGCACAGATACGCAGTATTTT.

V gene TRBV18 combines with J gene TRBJ1-2; 10 bases line up with TRBD1. CDR3 size: 16 residues. The ends lost 2 bases at V and 4 bases at J; junction bases unmatched: 7. Germline-derived CDR1 and CDR2 are KGHSH and LQKENI. The CDR3 reads CASSPILGQGFYGYTF. In DNA form, the CDR3 reads TGTGCCAGCTCACCAATCTTGGGACAGGGGTTCTATGGCTACACCTTC.

This clone was found a few times. In the same sample, other DNA sequences code for this CDR3. The rearrangement joins TRBV5-1 to TRBJ1-1, with a possible D match to TRBD1 (5 bases). This CDR3 is built from 14 residues. Trimming cost V 0 bases and J 2 bases, with 8 bases left between them. Germline CDR1 and CDR2: SGHRS and YFSETQ. The CDR3 region has the DNA TGCGCCAGCAGCTTGGGACAGACTAACACTGAAGCTTTCTTT. Residues: CASSLGQTNTEAFF.